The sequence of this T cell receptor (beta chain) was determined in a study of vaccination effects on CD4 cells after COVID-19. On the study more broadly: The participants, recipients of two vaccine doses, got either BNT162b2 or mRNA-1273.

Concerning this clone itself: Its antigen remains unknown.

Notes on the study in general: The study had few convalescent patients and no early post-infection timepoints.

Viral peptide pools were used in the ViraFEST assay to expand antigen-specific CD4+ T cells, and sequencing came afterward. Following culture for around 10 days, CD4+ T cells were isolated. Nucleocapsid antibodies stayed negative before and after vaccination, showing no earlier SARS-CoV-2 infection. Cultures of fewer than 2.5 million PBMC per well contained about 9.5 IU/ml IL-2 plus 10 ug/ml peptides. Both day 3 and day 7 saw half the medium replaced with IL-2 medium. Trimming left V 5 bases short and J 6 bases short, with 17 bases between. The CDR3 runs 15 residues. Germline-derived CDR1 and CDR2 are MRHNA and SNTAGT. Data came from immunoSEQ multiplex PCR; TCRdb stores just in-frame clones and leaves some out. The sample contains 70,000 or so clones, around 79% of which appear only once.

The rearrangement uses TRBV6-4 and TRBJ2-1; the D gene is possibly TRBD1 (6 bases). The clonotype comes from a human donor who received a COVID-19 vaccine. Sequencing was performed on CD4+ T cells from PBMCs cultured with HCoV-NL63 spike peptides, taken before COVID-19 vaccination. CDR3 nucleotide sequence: TGTGCCAGCAGTAAGACAGGTTCGCCTCTCAATGAGCAGTTCTTC. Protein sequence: CASSKTGSPLNEQFF.